The 22 T cell receptor beta chains reported below all come from one sample, sequenced in a study of T cell repertoires in cytomegalovirus infection. TCRdb reanalysed the reads using MiXCR and keeps one entry per CDR3 protein. The sample shows around 25,000 distinct CDR3 sequences, 22% of them seen only once. Antigens of these TCRs are unknown. The sequences come from CD8+ T cells from cultured PBMCs, collected from culture after CMV antigen stimulation. The receptors here all came from a human donor in good health (CMV status not recorded). Some clones in this sample may be carry-over from other donors' samples.

There are many counts of this clonotype. The gene calls are TRBV7-8 and TRBJ1-1; D remains unclear. The CDR3 has 13 residues. The V gene's germline CDR1 is SGHVS and CDR2 FQNEAQ. Trimming stripped 5 bases from V and 0 bases from J, with 7 bases between. CDR3 nucleotides: TGTGCCAGCAGCATCGTTATGAACACTGAAGCTTTCTTT. It yields the protein CASSIVMNTEAFF.

In regard to this clonotype: No conserved phenylalanine or tryptophan is present at the end of the CDR3, so a read error is the likely explanation. The chain carries TRBV15 and TRBJ2-7; tentatively, D is TRBD1 (6 bases). CDR1 and CDR2 from the germline V gene are LNHNV and YYDKDF (reference sequence). This CDR3 is 12 amino acids long. V was shortened by 6 bases and J by 1 base, with 7 bases between the two germline ends. The CDR3 DNA is TGTGCCACCAGTGGACAGTCCTACGAGCAGTACTAC. Translating it yields CATSGQSYEQYY.

The rearrangement uses TRBV27 and TRBJ1-5; D unclear. This CDR3 region has 16 residues. V was cut by 5 bases and J by 5 bases, with 19 bases left in between. The germline V gene encodes CDR1 MNHEY and CDR2 SMNVEV (reference sequence). The CDR3 spells CASSPSLQRFDQPQHF. In DNA, the CDR3 is TGTGCCAGCAGTCCATCCCTACAGCGGTTCGATCAGCCCCAGCATTTT.

This clonotype came up a few times. This chain links TRBV6-5 with TRBJ2-5, with D hard to call. Trimming stripped 0 bases from V and 1 base from J, with 9 bases between. The CDR3 is 15 residues long. The germline CDR1 and CDR2 sequences are MNHEY and SVGAGI. CDR3 nucleotide sequence: TGTGCCAGCAGTTACTCACGAGGCACCCAAGAGACCCAGTACTTC. Protein product: CASSYSRGTQETQYF.

This clonotype was detected a few times. The CDR3 sequence: CASSLTITGTEETQYF. In nucleotides, the CDR3 is TGTGCCAGCAGCTTAACAATAACCGGGACAGAAGAGACCCAGTACTTC. This chain links TRBV7-9 with TRBJ2-5, with TRBD1 identical over 7 bases. V shed 2 bases and J 3 bases; nucleotides not matched to a gene: 9. This CDR3 has 16 residues. Germline V gives CDR1 SEHNR, CDR2 FQNEAQ (reference sequence).

This clonotype has only a few counts. V and J are TRBV11-2 and TRBJ2-7; D ambiguous. The CDR3 has 14 residues. Germline lookup yields CDR1 SGHAT and CDR2 FQNNGV. Trimming left V 1 base short and J 4 bases short, with 11 bases between. This CDR3 reads CASSLGGITYEQYF. CDR3 in DNA: TGTGCCAGCAGCTTAGGGGGAATAACATACGAGCAGTACTTC.

This clonotype was detected ten times or more. CDR3 sequence (DNA): TGTGCCAGCAGCTTAGCCCCTAGCGGGGTACCCTCTGGGGCCAACGTCCTGACTTTC. This gives the protein CASSLAPSGVPSGANVLTF. The V call is TRBV7-2, the J call TRBJ2-6; 9 nucleotides match TRBD2. The CDR3 is 19 residues long. Germline V lookup: CDR1 SGHTA, CDR2 FQGNSA. The junction had 6 bases not matched to a gene; V was cut back by 0 bases and J by 0 bases.

This sequence joins TRBV6-1 and TRBJ2-7; 7 positions agree with TRBD1. The trim removed 5 bases at V and 0 bases at J, leaving 4 bases unmatched. From germline, CDR1 is MNHNS and CDR2 SASEGT. CDR3 length equals 14 residues. CDR3 sequence reads: CASSTGANSYEQYF. The CDR3 region has the DNA TGTGCCAGCAGTACAGGGGCGAACTCCTACGAGCAGTACTTC.

V gene TRBV5-6 combines with J gene TRBJ2-7; D unclear. The V and J ends lost 3 bases and 0 bases respectively, with 10 bases between them. Germline assignment: CDR1 SGHDT and CDR2 YYEEEE. The CDR3 covers 14 residues. The CDR3 region is CASSYHGSSYEQYF. Written as DNA, the CDR3 is TGTGCCAGCAGCTACCACGGTAGCTCCTACGAGCAGTACTTC.

The rearrangement joins TRBV27 to TRBJ2-5, with a possible D match to TRBD1 (5 bases). The CDR3 covers 16 residues. CDR1 is MNHEY, CDR2 SMNVEV, per germline (reference sequence). Trimming pared 5 bases from V and 2 bases from J, leaving 18 bases between. The CDR3 DNA sequence: TGTGCCAGCAGTACACAACCCTCAGGGATACAAGAGACCCAGTACTTC. It translates to CASSTQPSGIQETQYF.

The sample holds many counts of this clonotype. The chain carries TRBV7-2 and TRBJ2-5; 10 positions agree with TRBD2. CDR1 is SGHTA and CDR2 is FQGNSA in the germline V gene. This CDR3 is built from 15 residues. The V gene end was trimmed by 1 base and the J gene end by 5 bases; junction bases not matched to a gene: 4. The CDR3 loop is CASSLELAGVETQYF. The CDR3 region has the DNA TGTGCCAGCAGCTTAGAGCTAGCGGGGGTGGAGACCCAGTACTTC. Using reference TRBV7-2 and TRBJ2-5 for the parts outside the CDR3, the full variable domain is GAGVSQSPSNKVTEKGKDVELRCDPISGHTALYWYRQSLGQGLEFLIYFQGNSAPDKSGLPSDRFSAERTGGSVSTLTIQRTQQEDSAVYLCASSLELAGVETQYFGPGTRLLVL.

The chain employs TRBV19 and TRBJ2-5; maybe TRBD1 (6 bases). V was trimmed by 0 bases and J by 5 bases, leaving 13 bases between them. This CDR3 is 15 amino acids long. Germline CDR1 and CDR2: LNHDA and SQIVND (reference sequence). The CDR3 here is CASSIEGAVQETQYF. The CDR3 DNA is TGTGCCAGTAGTATAGAGGGGGCGGTCCAGGAGACCCAGTACTTC.

V gene TRBV12-3 or TRBV12-4 combines with J gene TRBJ2-2; no clear D gene. The CDR3 length is 14 residues. Trimming cost V 4 bases and J 3 bases, with 9 bases left between them. Here the CDR3 DNA reads TGTGCCAGCAGTTATTTACTTTACACCGGGGAGCTGTTTTTT. Residues: CASSYLLYTGELFF.

The table lists this clonotype with many counts. The chain couples TRBV7-8 to TRBJ2-1, with D possibly being TRBD2 (6 bases). The V end was cut by 5 bases, the J end by 6 bases, with 20 bases between. Germline V CDR1 and CDR2: SGHVS, FQNEAQ. CDR3 length equals 16 residues. As DNA, the CDR3 is TGTGCCAGCAGCCCGGTAGGGGCGGGACTCTCCAATGAGCAGTTCTTC. This codes for CASSPVGAGLSNEQFF.

This clonotype was counted only a few times. The chain recombines TRBV12-3 or TRBV12-4 with TRBJ2-3; 16 bases line up with TRBD2. With V trimmed by 4 bases and J by 3 bases, 7 bases remained unmatched. This CDR3 contains 18 residues. DNA of the CDR3: TGTGCCAGCAGTTCGGGACTAGCGGGGGGGCCTCGAACAGATACGCAGTATTTT. Translated: CASSSGLAGGPRTDTQYF.

Worth noting for this clonotype: A read error is possible here, since a much larger clone lies one base away. The chain carries TRBV11-2 and TRBJ2-1; D ambiguous. CDR3 length equals 16 residues. From germline, CDR1 is SGHAT and CDR2 FQNNGV. The DNA of the CDR3 is TGTGCCAGCAGCTTAGATCCGGTAAGCTCCTACAATGGGCAGTTCTTC. Its translation: CASSLDPVSSYNGQFF. Looking up the rest from reference TRBV11-2 and TRBJ2-1 gives the full variable domain: EAGVAQSPRYKIIEKRQSVAFWCNPISGHATLYWYQQILGQGPKLLIQFQNNGVVDDSQLPKDRFSAERLKGVDSTLKIQPAKLEDSAVYLCASSLDPVSSYNGQFFGPGTRLTVL.

Comment on this clonotype: A single base separates this from a much larger clone, so it may be a read error. The chain couples TRBV4-1 to TRBJ1-4, with D uncertain. CDR3 length: 15 residues. V was trimmed by 1 base and J by 3 bases, leaving 9 bases between them. Germline V gene data show CDR1 as MGHRA and CDR2 as YSYEKL. DNA for the CDR3: TGCGCCAGCAGCCAAGTCAAGGCAGCTAATGAAAAACTGTTTTTT. Amino acids: CASSQVKAANEKLFF.

The V call is TRBV13, the J call TRBJ2-1; TRBD2 aligns across 8 bases. V lost 5 bases, J lost 8 bases, and 11 bases stayed unmatched. Germline V gives CDR1 PRHDT, CDR2 FYEKMQ (reference sequence). The CDR3 has 15 amino acids. The CDR3 coding sequence is TGTGCCAGCAGCCCCGGTGCTAGCGGGCCCTATGAGCAGTTCTTC. Amino acids: CASSPGASGPYEQFF.

This clonotype turned up a few times. This chain's CDR3 is CASSYSSWGQQFF. CDR3 nucleotide sequence: TGTGCCAGCAGTTACTCCAGTTGGGGCCAGCAGTTCTTC. The chain carries TRBV6-5 and TRBJ2-1, with D tentatively TRBD1 (5 bases). The length of the CDR3 is 13 residues. CDR1 MNHEY and CDR2 SVGAGI come from the germline V gene. With 0 bases removed from V and 11 bases from J, the gap between germline ends came to 11 bases.

As concerns this clonotype: A junction end diverges from the germline sequence, so it may reflect a read error. The chain links TRBV4-1 to TRBJ1-5, with 12 bases identical to TRBD1. Germline V gene lookup returns CDR1 MGHRA and CDR2 YSYEKL. There are 16 residues in the CDR3. CDR3 protein: CASSQEGDRGQQPQHF. In DNA, the CDR3 is TGTGCCAGCAGCCAAGAAGGGGACAGGGGGCAACAGCCCCAGCATTTT.

This clonotype was counted only a few times. The V gene is TRBV7-2, the J gene TRBJ1-5; no firm D call. Germline V lookup: CDR1 SGHTA, CDR2 FQGNSA. There are 16 residues in the CDR3. Trimming pared 1 base from V and 0 bases from J, leaving 10 bases between. CDR3 protein: CASSLVVGDSNQPQHF. In DNA, the CDR3 is TGTGCCAGCAGCTTAGTCGTTGGCGATAGCAATCAGCCCCAGCATTTT.

The chain uses TRBV20-1 and TRBJ2-4, with TRBD2 matching over 9 bases. The V gene's germline CDR1 is DFQATT and CDR2 SNEGSKA (reference sequence). The V gene end was trimmed by 6 bases and the J gene end by 3 bases; junction bases not matched to a gene: 18. There are 18 residues in the CDR3. The CDR3 reads CSADSLAGGLGGKNIQYF. The CDR3 DNA reads as TGCAGTGCGGACTCACTGGCGGGGGGGCTAGGTGGCAAAAACATTCAGTACTTC.